One and the same sample provided the 14 T cell receptor beta chains below, sequenced in a study of control samples from healthy donors and cancer patients. Some clones are missing from TCRdb's copy, which holds only in-frame ones; the method was immunoSEQ multiplex PCR. The profile shows about 140,000 clones, 80% to 90% of them singletons. The sequencing sample was made of blood. These receptors originate from a woman aged 25 to 39 in good health.

This clone was recorded once. The chain recombines TRBV23-1 with TRBJ2-5, with D perhaps matching TRBD1 (6 bases). TRBV23-1 belongs to the ORF category, with a function that is uncertain. V dropped 6 bases and J dropped 3 bases, with 11 bases sitting between them. The CDR3 sequence is 13 residues long. DNA for the CDR3: TGCGCCAGCAGCCTGGACAGAGAAGAGACCCAGTACTTC. This gives the protein CASSLDREETQYF.

V and J are TRBV20-1 and TRBJ2-5; D might be TRBD1 (6 bases). The V and J ends lost 3 bases and 4 bases respectively, with 9 bases between them. CDR3 length equals 12 residues. Germline loops: CDR1 DFQATT, CDR2 SNEGSKA (reference sequence). CDR3 in DNA: TGCAGTGCTAGTTCGGACAGAGAGACCCAGTACTTC. Its protein product is CSASSDRETQYF.

DNA for the CDR3: TGTGCCACCAGTGACCCCTTACTAGGAGAGACCCAGTACTTC. This sequence encodes CATSDPLLGETQYF. The chain uses TRBV24-1 and TRBJ2-5, with D possibly TRBD2 on 5 matching bases. CDR1 is KGHDR and CDR2 is SFDVKD in the germline V gene. V gave up 4 bases and J gave up 4 bases, with 12 bases separating them. The CDR3 is 14 amino acids.

V gene TRBV19 combines with J gene TRBJ2-7; D possibly corresponds to TRBD1 (5 bases). With 5 bases removed from V and 2 bases from J, the gap between germline ends came to 16 bases. The CDR3 is made up of 15 amino acids. Germline CDR1 LNHDA, CDR2 SQIVND (reference sequence). CDR3 bases: TGTGCCAGTAGTCCCCTGGGGCAGGCAGCCTACGAGCAGTACTTC. It yields the protein CASSPLGQAAYEQYF.

The chain uses TRBV30 and TRBJ2-3; D not resolved. The germline V gene encodes CDR1 GTSNPN and CDR2 SVGIG (reference sequence). The CDR3 contains 13 residues. The V and J ends lost 1 base and 6 bases respectively, with 11 bases between them. The CDR3 DNA is TGTGCCTGGAGTGGGCGAATTGCGGATACGCAGTATTTT. It codes for CAWSGRIADTQYF.

Comments on this clone: This sample includes further DNA sequences coding for the same CDR3. The DNA of the CDR3 is TGTGCCAGCAGCTTGGGGGGGTGGGAGACCCAGTACTTC. Amino acid sequence: CASSLGGWETQYF. This chain links TRBV13 with TRBJ2-5; 7 bases are a match to TRBD2. The CDR3 loop spans 13 amino acids. With V trimmed by 3 bases and J by 5 bases, 3 bases remained unmatched. The germline CDR1 and CDR2 sequences are PRHDT and FYEKMQ (reference sequence).

V and J are TRBV3-1 (or the pseudogene TRBV3-2) and TRBJ2-5, with D possibly matching TRBD1 (6 bases). CDR3 length equals 15 residues. From germline, CDR1 is LGHDT and CDR2 YNNKEL (reference sequence). Between the trimmed V and J ends, which lost 3 bases and 1 base, there was a span of 12 bases. The CDR3 DNA sequence: TGTGCCAGCAGCCAGGCCGGGACAAGCCAAGAGACCCAGTACTTC. Its protein is CASSQAGTSQETQYF.

Comments on this clone: This CDR3 is also generated by other DNA sequences in the sample. The V call is TRBV6-1, the J call TRBJ2-7; D unresolved. The V gene lost 0 bases and the J gene lost 3 bases, with 3 bases spanning the gap. CDR1 is MNHNS, CDR2 SASEGT, per germline. The CDR3 extends over 12 amino acids. CDR3 sequence (DNA): TGTGCCAGCAGTGAAGCGGGCTACGAGCAGTACTTC. It yields the protein CASSEAGYEQYF.

The chain is built from TRBV6-5 and TRBJ1-4; TRBD1 agrees at 9 bases. Germline assignment: CDR1 MNHEY and CDR2 SVGAGI. This CDR3 has 15 residues. V was pared by 6 bases and J by 5 bases, with 7 bases of the junction left unmatched. The chain's CDR3 is CASSGGGQGNEKLFF. CDR3 DNA: TGTGCCAGCAGCGGCGGCGGACAGGGGAATGAAAAACTGTTTTTT.

The rearrangement links TRBV15 to TRBJ2-2; no firm D call. Germline CDR1 and CDR2: LNHNV and YYDKDF (reference sequence). The CDR3 runs 13 residues. The V end was cut by 4 bases, the J end by 5 bases, with 8 bases between. Here the CDR3 reads CATSKDRTGELFF. Here the CDR3 DNA reads TGTGCCACCAGCAAAGACCGAACCGGGGAGCTGTTTTTT. The variable domain in full, completed from reference TRBV15 and TRBJ2-2, reads DAMVIQNPRYQVTQFGKPVTLSCSQTLNHNVMYWYQQKSSQAPKLLFHYYDKDFNNEADTPDNFQSRRPNTSFCFLDIRSPGLGDTAMYLCATSKDRTGELFFGEGSRLTVL.

This chain joins TRBV19 and TRBJ1-1; no clear D. Trimming shortened V by 7 bases and J by 2 bases, and 14 bases separated the two germline ends. The length of the CDR3 is 14 residues. Germline lookup yields CDR1 LNHDA and CDR2 SQIVND (reference sequence). This CDR3 is CASIKGTVNTEAFF. CDR3 nucleotides: TGTGCCAGTATCAAGGGAACAGTAAACACTGAAGCTTTCTTT.

The chain joins TRBV6-5 to TRBJ2-1; D not certain. V was trimmed by 6 bases and J by 4 bases, leaving 7 bases between them. This CDR3 region has 12 residues. Per germline, CDR1 MNHEY and CDR2 SVGAGI. CDR3 sequence (DNA): TGTGCCAGCAGCCGAGGATACAATGAGCAGTTCTTC. Encoded protein: CASSRGYNEQFF.

With respect to this clone: A read error may account for a junction end that differs from germline. The chain uses TRBV6-5 and TRBJ2-1; D is ambiguous. Germline CDR1 reads MNHEY; CDR2 reads SVGAGI. The CDR3 spans 11 residues. As DNA, the CDR3 is TGTGCCAGCAGCTTTACAATCGAGCGGTTCTTC. This encodes CASSFTIERFF.

In its sample, this clone was seen a few times. The rearrangement uses TRBV2 and TRBJ1-3; possibly TRBD1 for D (6 bases). V lost 7 bases, J lost 4 bases, and 20 bases lay in between. CDR3 length: 16 amino acids. The germline CDR1 and CDR2 sequences are SNHLY and FYNNEI. The CDR3 nucleotides are TGTGCCAGCACCGCCGCGATGGGGGGCGCCGGAAACACCATATATTTT. Protein sequence: CASTAAMGGAGNTIYF.